One sample yielded the 12 T cell receptor beta chains listed below, sequenced in a study of T-cell reconstitution after alpha-beta-depleted transplantation in children. Preparation of the TCRbeta library used unique molecular identifiers. TCRdb reanalysed the PCR reads using MiXCR and keeps one entry per CDR3 protein. Here the sample spans about 460,000 distinct CDR3 sequences, over 10% being singletons. This specimen consisted of PBMCs, mostly from graft donor cells, obtained 180 days after TCRalphabeta/CD19-depleted stem cell transplant. The receptors here all came from a female patient between 2 and 15 years old who had a stem cell transplant for aplastic anemia, so the T cells may come from the graft donor.

This clonotype showed up just a few times. This rearrangement joins TRBV12-3 or TRBV12-4 to TRBJ2-2; D is unclear. CDR3 length equals 15 residues. Trimming left V 5 bases short and J 0 bases short, with 10 bases between. In DNA, the CDR3 is TGTGCCAGCAGTCCCCGGGTCTCGAACACCGGGGAGCTGTTTTTT. Its protein product is CASSPRVSNTGELFF.

This clonotype has only a few counts. The chain carries TRBV12-3 or TRBV12-4 and TRBJ1-6, with a weak D call TRBD1 (5 bases). Between the trimmed V and J ends, which lost 3 bases and 0 bases, there was a span of 12 bases. The length of the CDR3 is 17 residues. CDR3 coding DNA: TGTGCCAGCAGTTTCGCGGGGGAAAGCTCCTATAATTCACCCCTCCACTTT. Translation gives CASSFAGESSYNSPLHF.

The rearrangement joins TRBV12-3 or TRBV12-4 to TRBJ1-5, with no clear D. This CDR3 is 13 amino acids long. Deletions cut 6 bases from V and 7 bases from J, with 13 bases between. CDR3 DNA sequence: TGTGCCAGCAGCCAAAAATCCCTCCAGCCCCAGCATTTT. Translated, it gives CASSQKSLQPQHF.

This clonotype was observed a few times. The chain employs TRBV20-1 and TRBJ2-2, with D possibly being TRBD1 (5 bases). Germline values: CDR1 DFQATT, CDR2 SNEGSKA (reference sequence). The CDR3 is 14 amino acids. Trimming removed 6 bases from V and 1 base from J, with 12 bases in between. CDR3 sequence reads: CSAERQRNTGELFF. In DNA form, the CDR3 reads TGCAGTGCGGAAAGACAGAGGAACACCGGGGAGCTGTTTTTT.

The chain employs TRBV24-1 and TRBJ2-5; TRBD2 matches 9 bases. The CDR3 loop spans 15 amino acids. The junction had 4 bases not matched to a gene; V was cut back by 1 base and J by 5 bases. Germline CDR1 reads KGHDR; CDR2 reads SFDVKD. The CDR3 loop is CATSDFLAGLETQYF. The CDR3 DNA follows: TGTGCCACCAGTGATTTCCTAGCGGGATTGGAGACCCAGTACTTC.

A few counts support this clonotype. V is TRBV2 and J is TRBJ2-3; 7 positions match TRBD2. Germline V gene data show CDR1 as SNHLY and CDR2 as FYNNEI. This CDR3 region has 15 residues. Trimming removed 6 bases from V and 0 bases from J; junction bases left unmatched: 6. The CDR3 is CASRFNGGSTDTQYF. CDR3 coding DNA: TGTGCCAGCAGGTTCAACGGGGGGAGCACAGATACGCAGTATTTT.

The V and J genes are TRBV20-1 and TRBJ2-1; 8 bases fit TRBD2. Germline trimming cut 0 bases from V and 6 bases from J; bases unmatched to any gene: 4. Germline V lookup: CDR1 DFQATT, CDR2 SNEGSKA (reference sequence). This CDR3 is built from 14 residues. Here the CDR3 reads CSARERTSRNEQFF. In DNA form, the CDR3 reads TGCAGTGCTAGAGAGAGGACTAGCCGCAATGAGCAGTTCTTC.

The CDR3 region is CASSLVVGVNTEAFF. The CDR3 DNA reads as TGCGCCAGCAGCTTGGTGGTAGGAGTGAACACTGAAGCTTTCTTT. This chain links TRBV5-1 with TRBJ1-1, with D unclear. Germline V gene lookup returns CDR1 SGHRS and CDR2 YFSETQ. The ends were cut back, 0 bases at V and 0 bases at J, with 9 bases in the middle. The CDR3 sequence is 15 residues long.

This clonotype was recorded many times. V and J are TRBV11-2 and TRBJ2-2, with TRBD2 matching 7 bases. The germline V gene has CDR1 SGHAT and CDR2 FQNNGV. The V gene end was trimmed by 10 bases and the J gene end by 0 bases; junction bases not matched to a gene: 5. This CDR3 is 14 amino acids long. Written as DNA, the CDR3 is TGTGCCACGTCACTAGCGCCGAACACCGGGGAGCTGTTTTTT. Encoded protein: CATSLAPNTGELFF. The full variable domain, in which reference TRBV11-2 and TRBJ2-2 provide the parts outside the CDR3, is EAGVAQSPRYKIIEKRQSVAFWCNPISGHATLYWYQQILGQGPKLLIQFQNNGVVDDSQLPKDRFSAERLKGVDSTLKIQPAKLEDSAVYLCATSLAPNTGELFFGEGSRLTVL.

Many counts were recorded for this clonotype. The DNA of the CDR3 is TGCAGCGTTGAACGGAGGGGACAGATGAACACTGAAGCTTTCTTT. This sequence encodes CSVERRGQMNTEAFF. V is TRBV29-1 and J is TRBJ1-1, with TRBD1 matching over 7 bases. Germline lookup yields CDR1 SQVTM and CDR2 ANQGSEA. The CDR3 is 15 residues long. The junction had 6 bases not matched to a gene; V was cut back by 2 bases and J by 0 bases.

V is TRBV20-1 and J is TRBJ2-5, with D possibly matching TRBD1 (5 bases). The germline V gene encodes CDR1 DFQATT and CDR2 SNEGSKA (reference sequence). The CDR3 totals 13 residues. The germline V and J ends were trimmed by 2 bases and 3 bases, with 10 bases remaining between them. In nucleotides, the CDR3 is TGCAGTGCTAGATGGGGCAATGAAGAGACCCAGTACTTC. Amino acids: CSARWGNEETQYF.

The chain uses TRBV6-2 or TRBV6-3 and TRBJ2-7; 13 bases line up with TRBD2. The CDR3 totals 15 residues. Germline CDR1 is MNHEY and CDR2 is SVGEGT. Losses at the gene ends were 6 bases for V and 2 bases for J; bases not matched to a gene: 4. CDR3 sequence (DNA): TGTGCCAGCAGCGGGGGACTAGCGGGGCCCTACGAGCAGTACTTC. Protein product: CASSGGLAGPYEQYF.